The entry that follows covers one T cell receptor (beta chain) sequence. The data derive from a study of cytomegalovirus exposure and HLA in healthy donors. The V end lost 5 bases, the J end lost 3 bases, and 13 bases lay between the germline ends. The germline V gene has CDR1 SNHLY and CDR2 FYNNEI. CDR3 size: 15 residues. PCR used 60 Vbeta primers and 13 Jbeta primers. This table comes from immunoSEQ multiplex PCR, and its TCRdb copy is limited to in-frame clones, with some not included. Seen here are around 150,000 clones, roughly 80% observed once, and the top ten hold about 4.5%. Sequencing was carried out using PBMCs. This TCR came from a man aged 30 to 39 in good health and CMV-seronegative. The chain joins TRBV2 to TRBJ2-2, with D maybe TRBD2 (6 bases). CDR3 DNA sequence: TGTGCCAGCAGTCTGGGGGGATTGGACACCGGGGAGCTGTTTTTT. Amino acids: CASSLGGLDTGELFF.